This TCR beta chain emerged from a study of T cell responses to AZD1222 COVID-19 vaccine. General study results and limits: The donor group comprised mostly white British people and more females; the analysis possibly underestimated clonal diversity. Researchers took repertoire samples only after the peak T cell response had come. Close to half of spike-specific TCRs reportedly recognize unmutated variant regions.

The table came from immunoSEQ multiplex PCR; TCRdb's copy has only in-frame clones and leaves some out. The sample carries about 93,000 clones, around 92% recorded once. About this clone itself: Antigen: not known.

The CDR3 sequence is 12 residues long. After removal of 6 bases from V and 4 bases from J, the junction contained 0 bases not matched to a gene. Germline loops: CDR1 MDHEN, CDR2 SYDVKM. The sequence derives from an adult in good health. The sample consisted of peripheral blood, taken on day 0 of MenACWY control vaccination. The V call is TRBV28, the J call TRBJ1-5; 7 bases match TRBD1. Here the CDR3 reads CASRQGNQPQHF. In DNA form, the CDR3 reads TGTGCCAGCAGACAGGGGAATCAGCCCCAGCATTTT.